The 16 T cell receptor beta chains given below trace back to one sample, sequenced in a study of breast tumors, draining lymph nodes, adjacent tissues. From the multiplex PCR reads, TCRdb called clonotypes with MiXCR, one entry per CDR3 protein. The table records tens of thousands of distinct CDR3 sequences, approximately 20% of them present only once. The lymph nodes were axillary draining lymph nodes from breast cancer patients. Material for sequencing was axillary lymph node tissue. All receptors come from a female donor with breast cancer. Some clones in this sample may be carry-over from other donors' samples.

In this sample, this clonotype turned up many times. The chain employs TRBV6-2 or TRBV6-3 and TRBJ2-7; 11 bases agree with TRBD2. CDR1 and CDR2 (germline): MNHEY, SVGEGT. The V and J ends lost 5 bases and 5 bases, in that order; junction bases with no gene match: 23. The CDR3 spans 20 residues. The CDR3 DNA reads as TGTGCCAGCAGTCCCGGGGAAATCATGACTAGCGGGGACCTCAAGGACGAGCAGTACTTC. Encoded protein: CASSPGEIMTSGDLKDEQYF.

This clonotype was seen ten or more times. CDR3 nucleotide sequence: TGCAGTGCTAGAGATCCCGGAGGGGGCTTATATGGCTACACCTTC. Its protein product is CSARDPGGGLYGYTF. The chain has TRBV20-1 and TRBJ1-2; TRBD1 aligns across 7 bases. Germline CDR1 reads DFQATT; CDR2 reads SNEGSKA (reference sequence). V trimming: 0 bases; J trimming: 5 bases; junction bases outside the gene matches: 9. The CDR3 spans 15 residues.

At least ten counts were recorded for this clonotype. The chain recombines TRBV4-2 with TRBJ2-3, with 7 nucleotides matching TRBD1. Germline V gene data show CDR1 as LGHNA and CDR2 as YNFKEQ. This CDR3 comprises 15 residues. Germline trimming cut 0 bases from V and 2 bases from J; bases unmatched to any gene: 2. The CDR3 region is CASSQETGTTDTQYF. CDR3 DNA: TGTGCCAGCAGCCAAGAGACAGGGACCACAGATACGCAGTATTTT.

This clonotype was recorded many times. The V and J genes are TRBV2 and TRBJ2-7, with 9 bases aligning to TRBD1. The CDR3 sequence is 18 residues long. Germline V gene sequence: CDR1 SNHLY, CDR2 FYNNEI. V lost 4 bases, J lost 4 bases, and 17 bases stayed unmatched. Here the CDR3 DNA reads TGTGCCAGCAGTGGATCTCGGGTTCCGGGACAGGGTATGTACGAGCAGTACTTC. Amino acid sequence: CASSGSRVPGQGMYEQYF.

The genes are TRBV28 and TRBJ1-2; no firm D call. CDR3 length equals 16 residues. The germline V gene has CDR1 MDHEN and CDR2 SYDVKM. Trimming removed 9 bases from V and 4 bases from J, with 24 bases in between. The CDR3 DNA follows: TGTGCCAGTGTGAAGTCCGGAAGGGCGGGTGGCTATGGCTACACCTTC. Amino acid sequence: CASVKSGRAGGYGYTF.

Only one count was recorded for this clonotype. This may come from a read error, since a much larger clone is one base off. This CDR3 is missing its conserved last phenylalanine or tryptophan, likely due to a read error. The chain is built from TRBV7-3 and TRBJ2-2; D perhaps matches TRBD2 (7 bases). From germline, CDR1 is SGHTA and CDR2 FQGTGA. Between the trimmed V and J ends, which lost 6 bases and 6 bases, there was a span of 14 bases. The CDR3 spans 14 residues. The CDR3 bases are TGTGCCAGCAGGAGGGGGGCGGGGGCCGGGGAGCTGTTTTAT. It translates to CASRRGAGAGELFY.

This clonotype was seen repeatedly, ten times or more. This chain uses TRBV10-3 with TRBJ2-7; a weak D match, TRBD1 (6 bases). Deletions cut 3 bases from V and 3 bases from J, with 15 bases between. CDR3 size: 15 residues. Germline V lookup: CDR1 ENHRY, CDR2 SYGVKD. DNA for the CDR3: TGTGCCATCAGTGATACCTGGGGCAGGGGCTACGAGCAGTACTTC. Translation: CAISDTWGRGYEQYF.

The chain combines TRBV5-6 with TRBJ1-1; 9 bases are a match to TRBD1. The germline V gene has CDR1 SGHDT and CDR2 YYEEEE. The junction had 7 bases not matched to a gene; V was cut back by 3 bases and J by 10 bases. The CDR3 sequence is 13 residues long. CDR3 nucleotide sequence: TGTGCCAGCAGCTCAGGACAGGGGAAGGTAGCTTTCTTT. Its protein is CASSSGQGKVAFF.

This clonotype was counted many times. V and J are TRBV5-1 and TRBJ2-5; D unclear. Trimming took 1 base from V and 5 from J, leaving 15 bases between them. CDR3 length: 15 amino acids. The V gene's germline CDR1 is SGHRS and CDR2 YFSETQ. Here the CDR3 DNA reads TGCGCCAGCAGCTTGAGAGGCTCCCGTGGGGAGACCCAGTACTTC. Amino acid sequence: CASSLRGSRGETQYF. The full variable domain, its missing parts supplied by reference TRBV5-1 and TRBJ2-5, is KAGVTQTPRYLIKTRGQQVTLSCSPISGHRSVSWYQQTPGQGLQFLFEYFSETQRNKGNFPGRFSGRQFSNSRSEMNVSTLELGDSALYLCASSLRGSRGETQYFGPGTRLLVL.

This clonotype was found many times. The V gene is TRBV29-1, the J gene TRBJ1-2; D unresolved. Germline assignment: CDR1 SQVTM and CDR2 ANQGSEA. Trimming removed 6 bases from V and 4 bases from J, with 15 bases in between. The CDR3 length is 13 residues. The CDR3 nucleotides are TGCAGCGTGGAACCTTCTACAGCCTATGGCTACACCTTC. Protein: CSVEPSTAYGYTF.

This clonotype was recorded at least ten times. CDR3 DNA: TGTGCCAGCAGTCGTAATGGACAGGGGGCAAACGAGCAGTACTTC. This codes for CASSRNGQGANEQYF. This rearrangement joins TRBV6-6 to TRBJ2-7; 11 nucleotides match TRBD1. Per the germline V gene, CDR1 is MNHNY and CDR2 is SVGAGI (reference sequence). The CDR3 consists of 15 residues. V lost 5 bases, J lost 5 bases, and 8 bases stayed unmatched.

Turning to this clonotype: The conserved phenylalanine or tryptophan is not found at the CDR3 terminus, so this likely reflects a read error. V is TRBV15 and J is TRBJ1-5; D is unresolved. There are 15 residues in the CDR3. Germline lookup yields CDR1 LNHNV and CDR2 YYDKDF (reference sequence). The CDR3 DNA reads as TGTGCCACCAGCAGAGGGTTTACAGAGAATCGGCCCCAGCATCTT. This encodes CATSRGFTENRPQHL.

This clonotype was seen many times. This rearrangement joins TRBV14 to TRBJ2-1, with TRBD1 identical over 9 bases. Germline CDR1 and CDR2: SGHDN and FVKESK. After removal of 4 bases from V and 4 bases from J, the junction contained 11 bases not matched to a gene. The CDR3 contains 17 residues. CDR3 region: CASSPIRTGVVYNEQFF. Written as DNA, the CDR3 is TGTGCCAGCAGCCCTATCCGGACAGGGGTGGTTTACAATGAGCAGTTCTTC.

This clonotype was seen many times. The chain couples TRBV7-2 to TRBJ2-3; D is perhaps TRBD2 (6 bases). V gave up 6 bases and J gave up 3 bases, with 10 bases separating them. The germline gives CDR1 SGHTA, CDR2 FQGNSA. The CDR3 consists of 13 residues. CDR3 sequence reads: CASRLAGTDTQYF. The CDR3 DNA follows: TGTGCCAGCAGACTAGCCGGGACAGATACGCAGTATTTT.

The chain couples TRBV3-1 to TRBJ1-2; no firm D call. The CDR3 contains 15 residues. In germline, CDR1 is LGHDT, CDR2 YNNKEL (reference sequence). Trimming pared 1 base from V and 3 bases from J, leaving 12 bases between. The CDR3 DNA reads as TGTGCCAGCAGCCAAGTAACGGGTACGGACTATGGCTACACCTTC. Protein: CASSQVTGTDYGYTF.

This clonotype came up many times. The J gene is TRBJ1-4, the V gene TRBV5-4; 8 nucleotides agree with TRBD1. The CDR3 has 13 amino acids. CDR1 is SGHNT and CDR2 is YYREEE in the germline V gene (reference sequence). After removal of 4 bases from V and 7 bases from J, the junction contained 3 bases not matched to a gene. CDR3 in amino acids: CASSPDRGEKLFF. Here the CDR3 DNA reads TGTGCCAGCAGCCCTGACAGGGGTGAAAAACTGTTTTTT.